One and the same sample provided the 24 T cell receptor beta chains below, sequenced in a study of T-cell memory formation after mild COVID-19. TCRdb re-derived calls from the 5' RACE reads in MiXCR, one entry per CDR3 protein. Among 100,000 to 130,000 distinct CDR3 sequences listed, roughly a sixth were seen once. The material sequenced was PBMCs or a T cell subset sorted from them (not recorded which). The source of these receptors is a man aged 18 to 29 who had mild COVID-19 (a few samples of this study predate the infection). Cell type and time point are not known.

The chain recombines TRBV10-1 with TRBJ2-5, with D possibly being TRBD2 (5 bases). Per germline, CDR1 WNHNN and CDR2 SYGVQD (reference sequence). The V gene lost 8 bases and the J gene lost 3 bases, with 22 bases spanning the gap. The CDR3 contains 16 residues. The CDR3 sequence is CASPAPGRGWEETQYF. DNA of the CDR3: TGCGCCAGCCCCGCTCCAGGACGCGGGTGGGAAGAGACCCAGTACTTC.

This clonotype has just a few counts. J is TRBJ2-5 and V is TRBV7-8, with a tentative D call TRBD1 (5 bases). The CDR3 runs 15 residues. V lost 6 bases and J 3 bases, leaving 17 bases between the germline ends. The germline V gene encodes CDR1 SGHVS and CDR2 FQNEAQ. CDR3 sequence: CASSQMGQGEETQYF. The CDR3 DNA sequence: TGTGCCAGCAGTCAGATGGGGCAGGGCGAAGAGACCCAGTACTTC.

The chain joins TRBV3-2 to TRBJ2-1. TRBV3-2 is termed a pseudogene. There are 14 residues in the CDR3. CDR3 region: CASSQGSCYNEQFF. CDR3 coding DNA: TGTGCCAGCAGCCAAGGCAGCTGTTATAATGAGCAGTTCTTC.

The V call is TRBV15, the J call TRBJ2-5; tentatively, D is TRBD2 (6 bases). This CDR3 comprises 11 residues. The germline V gene encodes CDR1 LNHNV and CDR2 YYDKDF (reference sequence). The V gene lost 1 base and the J gene lost 9 bases, with 6 bases spanning the gap. CDR3 in DNA: TGTGCCACCAGCAGAGGGAGGGCCCAGTACTTC. Translation gives CATSRGRAQYF.

The chain recombines TRBV20-1 with TRBJ2-5; D possibly uses TRBD1 or TRBD2 (6 bases each). V lost 0 bases and J 5 bases, leaving 16 bases between the germline ends. From germline, CDR1 is DFQATT and CDR2 SNEGSKA (reference sequence). CDR3 length: 15 residues. CDR3 in DNA: TGCAGTGCTAGAGATCCTGGCAGGGGAGGCGAGACCCAGTACTTC. Protein sequence: CSARDPGRGGETQYF.

This clonotype was seen repeatedly, ten times or more. A junction boundary mismatches the germline segment, possibly from a read error. This chain uses TRBV7-2 with TRBJ2-3, with 9 bases lining up with TRBD2. The CDR3 has 13 residues. Germline values: CDR1 SGHTA, CDR2 FQGNSA. The CDR3: CASSLAGSDTQYF. The CDR3 coding sequence is TGTGCCAGCAGCCTAGCGGGGTCAGATACGCAGTATTTT. The complete variable domain, with remaining parts taken from reference TRBV7-2 and TRBJ2-3, reads GAGVSQSPSNKVTEKGKDVELRCDPISGHTALYWYRQSLGQGLEFLIYFQGNSAPDKSGLPSDRFSAERTGGSVSTLTIQRTQQEDSAVYLCASSLAGSDTQYFGPGTRLTVL.

The chain links TRBV24-1 to TRBJ2-5; no reliable D call. The V and J ends lost 0 bases and 2 bases respectively, with 6 bases between them. Per germline, CDR1 KGHDR and CDR2 SFDVKD. The CDR3 covers 14 residues. The CDR3 DNA sequence: TGTGCCACCAGTGATTTGGGGCAGCAAGAGACCCAGTACTTC. Translating gives CATSDLGQQETQYF.

The V call is TRBV14, the J call TRBJ1-3, with TRBD1 matching 7 bases. With V trimmed by 6 bases and J by 4 bases, 9 bases remained unmatched. This CDR3 has 15 residues. The V gene's germline CDR1 is SGHDN and CDR2 FVKESK. The CDR3 nucleotides are TGTGCCAGCAGAGAACAGGGGCGATCCGGAAACACCATATATTTT. Its protein product is CASREQGRSGNTIYF.

This clonotype appeared a few times. The CDR3 loop is CASSSGAYTQYF. CDR3 DNA sequence: TGTGCCAGCAGCTCCGGGGCTTATACGCAGTATTTT. J is TRBJ2-3 and V is TRBV7-2; D is possibly TRBD1 or TRBD2 (5 bases each). Germline values: CDR1 SGHTA, CDR2 FQGNSA. Trimming took off 4 bases at V and 7 bases at J, with 9 bases between the two ends. The CDR3 length is 12 residues. Full variable domain (outside the CDR3, taken from reference TRBV7-2 and TRBJ2-3): GAGVSQSPSNKVTEKGKDVELRCDPISGHTALYWYRQSLGQGLEFLIYFQGNSAPDKSGLPSDRFSAERTGGSVSTLTIQRTQQEDSAVYLCASSSGAYTQYFGPGTRLTVL.

The rearrangement uses TRBV5-1 and TRBJ2-5, with a weak D call TRBD1 (5 bases). The CDR3 is 15 residues long. Trimming took off 9 bases at V and 5 bases at J, with 23 bases between the two ends. Germline loops: CDR1 SGHRS, CDR2 YFSETQ. The CDR3 loop is CATRYGTRESETQYF. In DNA, the CDR3 is TGCGCCACCCGTTATGGAACCAGGGAATCTGAGACCCAGTACTTC.

The rearrangement links TRBV7-2 to TRBJ1-6, with a weak D call TRBD1 (6 bases). The V end lost 4 bases, the J end lost 10 bases, and 14 bases lay between the germline ends. Germline values: CDR1 SGHTA, CDR2 FQGNSA. CDR3 length: 14 amino acids. CDR3 protein: CASSSWGASSPLHF. For the CDR3, the DNA is TGTGCCAGCAGCTCCTGGGGGGCGAGCTCACCCCTCCACTTT.

The rearrangement joins TRBV15 to TRBJ2-7; no reliable D call. Trimming pared 8 bases from V and 3 bases from J, leaving 14 bases between. Germline V lookup: CDR1 LNHNV, CDR2 YYDKDF (reference sequence). The CDR3 length is 13 residues. DNA of the CDR3: TGTGCCACCGCCCTAGGCTTAAACTACGAGCAGTACTTC. Its translation is CATALGLNYEQYF.

V and J are TRBV6-5 and TRBJ2-2, with no clear D. CDR1 and CDR2 (germline): MNHEY, SVGAGI. The V end lost 2 bases, the J end lost 7 bases, and 17 bases lay between the germline ends. This CDR3 is 16 amino acids long. For the CDR3, the DNA is TGTGCCAGCAGTTACGCTACGAGTGCCCACCACGGGGAGCTGTTTTTT. Protein: CASSYATSAHHGELFF.

Only a few counts were recorded for this clonotype. The V gene is TRBV7-3, the J gene TRBJ2-3, with D uncertain. This CDR3 has 15 residues. CDR1 is SGHTA, CDR2 FQGTGA, per germline. V lost 4 bases to trimming and J lost 1 base, with 12 bases between them. The CDR3 here is CASSSQTWGTDTQYF. The CDR3 region has the DNA TGTGCCAGCAGCTCCCAAACCTGGGGCACAGATACGCAGTATTTT.

The chain recombines TRBV5-1 with TRBJ2-1; 9 bases match TRBD2. V dropped 1 base and J dropped 9; count of bases not matched to a gene: 5. CDR1 is SGHRS and CDR2 is YFSETQ in the germline V gene. The CDR3 has 14 amino acids. This CDR3 is CASSLSRGGGEQFF. The CDR3 coding sequence is TGCGCCAGCAGCTTGTCGCGGGGGGGCGGTGAGCAGTTCTTC.

The V and J genes are TRBV2 and TRBJ2-5, with 7 bases matching TRBD1. The CDR3 covers 11 residues. Looked up from germline, CDR1 is SNHLY and CDR2 is FYNNEI. Unmatched junction bases numbered 6, after V lost 5 bases and J lost 12 bases. CDR3 residues: CASSTGVGEYF. The DNA of the CDR3 is TGTGCCAGCAGTACAGGGGTTGGGGAGTACTTC. Full variable domain (rest looked up from reference TRBV2 and TRBJ2-5): EPEVTQTPSHQVTQMGQEVILRCVPISNHLYFYWYRQILGQKVEFLVSFYNNEISEKSEIFDDQFSVERPDGSNFTLKIRSTKLEDSAMYFCASSTGVGEYFGPGTRLLVL.

This clonotype came up many times. CDR3 protein: CASSLVSGDGETQYF. Written as DNA, the CDR3 is TGTGCCAGCAGCTTAGTTAGCGGGGACGGAGAGACCCAGTACTTC. The rearrangement uses TRBV7-2 and TRBJ2-5, with 8 nucleotides matching TRBD2. The V and J ends lost 1 base and 4 bases, in that order; junction bases with no gene match: 5. In germline, CDR1 is SGHTA, CDR2 FQGNSA. The CDR3 loop spans 15 amino acids.

On this clonotype itself: Since the CDR3 does not end with the conserved phenylalanine or tryptophan, this likely comes from a read error. The V and J genes are TRBV7-2 and TRBJ1-2, with no clear D. V was clipped by 5 bases and J by 6 bases, with 10 bases between them. Per the germline V gene, CDR1 is SGHTA and CDR2 is FQGNSA. The length of the CDR3 is 12 residues. The CDR3 here is CASSRGFDGYTY. DNA for the CDR3: TGTGCCAGCAGCCGGGGATTCGATGGCTACACCTAC.

This clonotype was seen a few times. The chain recombines TRBV6-5 with TRBJ2-1; D may be TRBD2 (6 bases). CDR3 length: 17 residues. Germline loops: CDR1 MNHEY, CDR2 SVGAGI. With 5 bases removed from V and 2 bases from J, the gap between germline ends came to 19 bases. CDR3 loop: CASSTSYRDLAYNEQFF. The CDR3 DNA reads as TGTGCCAGCAGTACCTCTTACCGGGACTTAGCCTACAATGAGCAGTTCTTC.

CDR3 amino acids: CASSFGTKPRLTDTQYF. The DNA of the CDR3 is TGCGCCAGCAGCTTTGGGACTAAGCCACGTCTCACAGATACGCAGTATTTT. This sequence joins TRBV5-1 and TRBJ2-3, with 7 bases lining up with TRBD2. Trimming cost V 2 bases and J 2 bases; bases outside gene matches: 11. Germline CDR1 SGHRS, CDR2 YFSETQ. This CDR3 has 17 amino acids. Supplemented by reference TRBV5-1 and TRBJ2-3, the full variable domain reads KAGVTQTPRYLIKTRGQQVTLSCSPISGHRSVSWYQQTPGQGLQFLFEYFSETQRNKGNFPGRFSGRQFSNSRSEMNVSTLELGDSALYLCASSFGTKPRLTDTQYFGPGTRLTVL.

As for this clonotype: This sequence may be a read error, since a much larger clone differs from it by one base. V is TRBV4-2 and J is TRBJ2-3, with 10 bases lining up with TRBD2. This CDR3 has 16 amino acids. Per germline, CDR1 LGHNA and CDR2 YNFKEQ. The CDR3 loop reads CASTQSLAGDTDTQYF. For the CDR3, the DNA is TGTGCCAGCACCCAATCCCTAGCGGGGGACACAGATACGCAGTATTTT.

This clonotype was detected a few times. V is TRBV7-2 and J is TRBJ2-1, with a weak D call TRBD1 (6 bases). This CDR3 contains 14 residues. CDR1 and CDR2 from the germline V gene are SGHTA and FQGNSA. V was clipped by 6 bases and J by 3 bases, with 12 bases between them. The CDR3 DNA sequence: TGTGCCAGCAGTGTGTTAGGGGGCTACAATGAGCAGTTCTTC. This sequence encodes CASSVLGGYNEQFF.

The chain joins TRBV9 to TRBJ1-3, with 12 bases lining up with TRBD1. This CDR3 comprises 17 residues. V lost 2 bases to trimming and J lost 0 bases; unmatched junction nucleotides: 3. Germline V lookup: CDR1 SGDLS, CDR2 YYNGEE. The CDR3 is CASSVRDRGLSGNTIYF. Here the CDR3 DNA reads TGTGCCAGCAGCGTCCGGGACAGGGGGCTCTCTGGAAACACCATATATTTT.

The sample holds a few counts of this clonotype. This rearrangement joins TRBV7-9 to TRBJ2-1, with unresolved D. The ends were cut back, 2 bases at V and 6 bases at J, with 14 bases in the middle. Germline assignment: CDR1 SEHNR and CDR2 FQNEAQ (reference sequence). The CDR3 contains 15 residues. The chain's CDR3 is CASSLTAGQTNEQFF. In nucleotides, the CDR3 is TGTGCCAGCAGCTTAACGGCAGGCCAAACCAATGAGCAGTTCTTC.